Below are 20 T cell receptor beta chains sequenced from a single sample in a study of T cell responses to AZD1222 COVID-19 vaccine. Sequencing was performed with immunoSEQ multiplex PCR; in TCRdb, only in-frame clones are kept and a portion is missing. Among about 140,000 clones listed, 80% to 90% were seen once. Sequences were derived from peripheral blood, sampled on day 0 of AZD1222 vaccination. These TCRs come from an adult in good health.

This clone was seen just once. This chain joins TRBV10-3 and TRBJ1-5, with TRBD1 as a possible D gene (6 bases). This CDR3 is 15 amino acids long. The V end was cut by 3 bases, the J end by 4 bases, with 13 bases between. The germline V gene encodes CDR1 ENHRY and CDR2 SYGVKD. The CDR3 coding sequence is TGTGCCATCAGTGAATTTGGGGGCGTTAATCAGCCCCAGCATTTT. Translated: CAISEFGGVNQPQHF.

The chain carries TRBV6-2 or TRBV6-3 and TRBJ1-2; TRBD1 is a possible D gene (5 bases). With 3 bases removed from V and 4 bases from J, the gap between germline ends came to 12 bases. The CDR3 is 14 residues long. Germline CDR1 and CDR2: MNHEY and SVGEGT. The CDR3 coding sequence is TGTGCCAGCAGTTATAGCGGGACGGTCTATGGCTACACCTTC. It encodes CASSYSGTVYGYTF.

The rearrangement joins TRBV19 to TRBJ2-7; D is possibly TRBD2 (6 bases). The CDR3 loop spans 13 amino acids. Per the germline V gene, CDR1 is LNHDA and CDR2 is SQIVND (reference sequence). Trimming took off 9 bases at V and 0 bases at J, with 12 bases between the two ends. The CDR3 protein is CARTDGSSYEQYF. CDR3 in DNA: TGTGCCAGGACCGACGGGAGCTCCTACGAGCAGTACTTC. The full variable domain, with the rest looked up from reference TRBV19 and TRBJ2-7, is DGGITQSPKYLFRKEGQNVTLSCEQNLNHDAMYWYRQDPGQGLRLIYYSQIVNDFQKGDIAEGYSVSREKKESFPLTVTSAQKNPTAFYLCARTDGSSYEQYFGPGTRLTVT.

The chain carries TRBV19 and TRBJ2-1; tentative D call: TRBD2 (5 bases). This CDR3 has 12 residues. V shed 6 bases and J shed 15 bases, with 18 bases lying between them. Germline values: CDR1 LNHDA, CDR2 SQIVND (reference sequence). As DNA, the CDR3 is TGTGCCAGTAGGGCGAATGAGGGATCGCCGTTCTTC. Protein product: CASRANEGSPFF. The full variable domain, its missing parts supplied by reference TRBV19 and TRBJ2-1, is DGGITQSPKYLFRKEGQNVTLSCEQNLNHDAMYWYRQDPGQGLRLIYYSQIVNDFQKGDIAEGYSVSREKKESFPLTVTSAQKNPTAFYLCASRANEGSPFFGPGTRLTVL.

The chain has TRBV5-4 and TRBJ1-2, with D unresolved. V was clipped by 4 bases and J by 8 bases, with 15 bases between them. This CDR3 is built from 13 residues. The V gene's germline CDR1 is SGHNT and CDR2 YYREEE (reference sequence). CDR3 bases: TGTGCCAGCAGCATAGTCGGAGCCGGCGGCTACACCTTC. Translating gives CASSIVGAGGYTF.

V and J are TRBV5-4 and TRBJ2-1; D not resolved. CDR1 is SGHNT, CDR2 YYREEE, per germline (reference sequence). The CDR3 is 11 amino acids. V was cut by 0 bases and J by 9 bases, with 4 bases left in between. CDR3 in DNA: TGTGCCAGCAGCTTGGGGAGTGAGCAGTTCTTC. Amino acid sequence: CASSLGSEQFF.

The rearrangement joins TRBV19 to TRBJ1-1; no clear D. Germline V gives CDR1 LNHDA, CDR2 SQIVND (reference sequence). V lost 7 bases, J lost 3 bases, and 15 bases lay in between. There are 14 residues in the CDR3. The CDR3 nucleotides read TGTGCCAGTATCCCGAGGATCGGGGACACTGAAGCTTTCTTT. Translating gives CASIPRIGDTEAFF. Complete variable domain (other parts from reference TRBV19 and TRBJ1-1): DGGITQSPKYLFRKEGQNVTLSCEQNLNHDAMYWYRQDPGQGLRLIYYSQIVNDFQKGDIAEGYSVSREKKESFPLTVTSAQKNPTAFYLCASIPRIGDTEAFFGQGTRLTVV.

The CDR3 DNA reads as TGTGCCAGCAGTTTATCGGGTCAGAAAGGACAGCTAAACTATGGCTACACCTTC. Its translation: CASSLSGQKGQLNYGYTF. The chain is built from TRBV27 and TRBJ1-2, with D possibly TRBD1 on 6 matching bases. CDR3 length: 18 residues. Germline lookup yields CDR1 MNHEY and CDR2 SMNVEV (reference sequence). V was cut by 0 bases and J by 2 bases, with 19 bases left in between.

This chain links TRBV4-3 with TRBJ1-2; possible D gene TRBD1, 5 bases. The CDR3 has 16 amino acids. Trimming left V 0 bases short and J 4 bases short, with 15 bases between. CDR1 is LGHNA, CDR2 YSLEER, per germline. CDR3 residues: CASSQETGVVGYGYTF. The CDR3 coding sequence is TGCGCCAGCAGCCAAGAGACGGGGGTTGTGGGCTATGGCTACACCTTC.

This CDR3 is CASSLLWQSLEAFF. As DNA, the CDR3 is TGTGCCAGCAGTTTATTGTGGCAGTCGTTAGAAGCTTTCTTT. This chain connects TRBV27 to TRBJ1-1; D is ambiguous. V was pared by 1 base and J by 8 bases, with 14 bases between. The CDR3 has 14 amino acids. The germline V gene has CDR1 MNHEY and CDR2 SMNVEV (reference sequence).

The chain carries TRBV9 and TRBJ1-1; tentatively, D is TRBD1 (5 bases). Trimming stripped 4 bases from V and 8 bases from J, with 18 bases between. The CDR3 is 14 residues long. Germline V gene data show CDR1 as SGDLS and CDR2 as YYNGEE. CDR3 amino acids: CASSSRQTATEAFF. CDR3 coding DNA: TGTGCCAGCAGCTCCCGTCAGACAGCGACCGAAGCTTTCTTT.

The J gene is TRBJ2-1, the V gene TRBV3-1 (or the pseudogene TRBV3-2); 7 positions agree with TRBD2. The germline gives CDR1 LGHDT, CDR2 YNNKEL (reference sequence). The length of the CDR3 is 15 residues. J gave up 3 bases and V 0 bases, and 2 bases lay outside the gene matches. Here the CDR3 DNA reads TGTGCCAGCAGCCAAGAGGCTAGCGGCTACAATGAGCAGTTCTTC. It yields the protein CASSQEASGYNEQFF.

The chain links TRBV4-3 to TRBJ1-1; D perhaps matches TRBD1 (5 bases). In germline, CDR1 is LGHNA, CDR2 YSLEER. CDR3 length equals 14 residues. Deletions cut 4 bases from V and 6 bases from J, with 15 bases between. CDR3 sequence reads: CASSRTRQRPEAFF. The DNA for the CDR3 is TGCGCCAGCAGCCGGACTCGACAGCGTCCTGAAGCTTTCTTT.

This chain connects TRBV19 to TRBJ1-5; TRBD1 is a possible D gene (6 bases). The CDR3 sequence is 13 residues long. Germline V gene lookup returns CDR1 LNHDA and CDR2 SQIVND (reference sequence). V shed 5 bases and J shed 2 bases, with 7 bases lying between them. The CDR3 nucleotides are TGTGCCAGTAGTCGACAGGGCAATCAGCCCCAGCATTTT. This sequence encodes CASSRQGNQPQHF.

V is TRBV7-9 and J is TRBJ2-3, with D possibly called TRBD1 or TRBD2 (5 bases each). This CDR3 is 17 amino acids long. Germline-derived CDR1 and CDR2 are SEHNR and FQNEAQ (reference sequence). V was trimmed by 8 bases and J by 2 bases, leaving 23 bases between them. CDR3 amino acids: CASRGDGVNVVTDTQYF. DNA for the CDR3: TGTGCCAGCCGTGGGGACGGGGTCAACGTAGTCACAGATACGCAGTATTTT.

CDR3 sequence: CASRTVPGTTTIYF. The CDR3 bases are TGTGCCAGTAGAACAGTACCCGGAACGACCACCATATATTTT. The genes are TRBV19 and TRBJ1-3; D uncertain. The V gene's germline CDR1 is LNHDA and CDR2 SQIVND (reference sequence). The CDR3 length is 14 residues. The ends were cut back, 6 bases at V and 9 bases at J, with 18 bases in the middle.

The V call is TRBV28, the J call TRBJ1-5; D possibly corresponds to TRBD1 (6 bases). CDR1 is MDHEN, CDR2 SYDVKM, per germline. The CDR3 contains 19 residues. Trimming took 6 bases from V and 4 from J, leaving 28 bases between them. Written as DNA, the CDR3 is TGTGCCAGCAGCTCCCCGCAGGGGTTAGGGACCCCAGGTAATCAGCCCCAGCATTTT. Protein sequence: CASSSPQGLGTPGNQPQHF. Variable domain in full (rest from reference TRBV28 and TRBJ1-5): DVKVTQSSRYLVKRTGEKVFLECVQDMDHENMFWYRQDPGLGLRLIYFSYDVKMKEKGDIPEGYSVSREKKERFSLILESASTNQTSMYLCASSSPQGLGTPGNQPQHFGDGTRLSIL.

The chain joins TRBV27 to TRBJ1-1, with a weak D call TRBD1 (6 bases). This CDR3 is 12 amino acids long. Germline CDR1 reads MNHEY; CDR2 reads SMNVEV (reference sequence). V lost 5 bases, J lost 7 bases, and 11 bases lay in between. Here the CDR3 reads CASSRPGDEAFF. The CDR3 DNA is TGTGCCAGCAGTCGACCAGGGGATGAAGCTTTCTTT.

The chain is built from TRBV6-5 and TRBJ1-5; D ambiguous. V dropped 7 bases and J dropped 1 base, with 14 bases sitting between them. The CDR3 consists of 15 residues. Germline V gives CDR1 MNHEY, CDR2 SVGAGI. CDR3 bases: TGTGCCAGCAAGCTTCTGAGGGCCAGCAATCAGCCCCAGCATTTT. Translating gives CASKLLRASNQPQHF.

The rearrangement joins TRBV19 to TRBJ1-1; 9 bases line up with TRBD1. This CDR3 comprises 14 residues. Germline V gene data show CDR1 as LNHDA and CDR2 as SQIVND (reference sequence). Unmatched junction bases numbered 2, after V lost 5 bases and J lost 1 base. CDR3 nucleotides: TGTGCCAGTAGTCGGGACAGGGAGAACACTGAAGCTTTCTTT. This codes for CASSRDRENTEAFF.